The source of this T cell receptor beta chain is a study of T cell clonality in common variable immunodeficiency. Study-level findings and limits: Patient heterogeneity in the CVID cohort limited correlations between repertoire features and clinical complications. Reportedly, TCR beta sequences from common variable immunodeficiency showed fewer deletions and N-nucleotide insertions. TCRbeta clonality was increased in CVID versus healthy controls. What drives increased CVID clonality needs T cell subpopulation sequencing.

The CDR3 has 11 amino acids. Germline-derived CDR1 and CDR2 are SQVTM and ANQGSEA. The junction had 2 bases not matched to a gene; V was cut back by 5 bases and J by 5 bases. Concerning this clone itself: Its antigen is unidentified. With the read ending 3 residues before the CDR3 end, the germline J gene is used to fill in that end.

Assay: immunoSEQ multiplex PCR; the TCRdb copy retains only in-frame clones and omits some. The data list about 34,000 clones, none observed once; about 29% falls to the top ten. This clonotype was obtained from a human donor with common variable immunodeficiency. The rearrangement joins TRBV29-1 to TRBJ2-5; 7 bases map to TRBD2. Input material: peripheral blood mononuclear cells. CDR3 bases read: TGCAGCGTTCTGGGGGGGGAGACC. It encodes CSVLGGET. The whole CDR3 region reads CSVLGGETQYF.